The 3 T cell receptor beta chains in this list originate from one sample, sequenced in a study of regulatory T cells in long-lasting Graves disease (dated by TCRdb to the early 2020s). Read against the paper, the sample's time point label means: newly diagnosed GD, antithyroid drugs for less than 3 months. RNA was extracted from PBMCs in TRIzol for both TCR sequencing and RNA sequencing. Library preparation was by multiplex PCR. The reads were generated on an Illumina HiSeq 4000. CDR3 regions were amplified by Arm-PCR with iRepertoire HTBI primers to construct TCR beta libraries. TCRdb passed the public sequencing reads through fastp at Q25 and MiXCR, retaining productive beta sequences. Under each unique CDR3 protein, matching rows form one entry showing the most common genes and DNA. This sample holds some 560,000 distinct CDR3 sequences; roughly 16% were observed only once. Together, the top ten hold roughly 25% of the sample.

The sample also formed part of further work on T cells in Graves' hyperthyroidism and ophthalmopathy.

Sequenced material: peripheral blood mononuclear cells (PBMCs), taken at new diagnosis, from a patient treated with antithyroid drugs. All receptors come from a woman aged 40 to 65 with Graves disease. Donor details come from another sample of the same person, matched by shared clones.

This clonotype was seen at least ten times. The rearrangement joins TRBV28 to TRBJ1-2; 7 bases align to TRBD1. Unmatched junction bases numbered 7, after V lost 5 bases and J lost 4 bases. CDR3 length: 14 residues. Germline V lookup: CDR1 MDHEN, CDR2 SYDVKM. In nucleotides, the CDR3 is TGTGCCAGCAGTCAAGGACAGGCTACCTATGGCTACACCTTC. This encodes CASSQGQATYGYTF.

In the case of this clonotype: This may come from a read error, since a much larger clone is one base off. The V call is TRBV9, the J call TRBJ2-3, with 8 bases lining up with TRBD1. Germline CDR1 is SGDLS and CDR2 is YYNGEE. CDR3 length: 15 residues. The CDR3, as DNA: TGTGCCAGCAGCACACAGACAGGGGAAGCAGATACGCGGTATTTT. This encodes CASSTQTGEADTRYF.

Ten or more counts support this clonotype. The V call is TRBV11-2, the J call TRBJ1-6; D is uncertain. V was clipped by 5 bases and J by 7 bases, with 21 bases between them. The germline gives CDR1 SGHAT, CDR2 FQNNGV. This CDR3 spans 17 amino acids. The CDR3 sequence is CASSPQVWTAGNSPLHF. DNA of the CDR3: TGTGCCAGCAGCCCCCAGGTGTGGACCGCCGGCAATTCACCCCTCCACTTT.